This TCR beta chain was sequenced during a study of blood T cell repertoires in COVID-19. Study as a whole: Donors in the United States, Italy and Spain gave samples during acute or convalescent COVID-19. T cells, B-cell-depleted T cells, or PBMCs provided the cDNA or gDNA that served as material.

Repertoires were generated with immunoSEQ multiplex PCR, while TCRdb's copy carries only in-frame clones and drops some. The sample contains roughly 130,000 clones, about 92% of which appear only once. There are 11 residues in the CDR3. V lost 11 bases and J 0 bases, leaving 7 bases between the germline ends. Germline V gene lookup returns CDR1 MNHEY and CDR2 SVGAGI. The sequence came from a man aged 50 or older with active COVID-19. This chain uses TRBV6-5 with TRBJ1-2; the D is unclear. Sequencing was carried out using peripheral blood. The CDR3 region has the DNA TGTGCCGTCCGGTCTAACTATGGCTACACCTTC. It codes for CAVRSNYGYTF.